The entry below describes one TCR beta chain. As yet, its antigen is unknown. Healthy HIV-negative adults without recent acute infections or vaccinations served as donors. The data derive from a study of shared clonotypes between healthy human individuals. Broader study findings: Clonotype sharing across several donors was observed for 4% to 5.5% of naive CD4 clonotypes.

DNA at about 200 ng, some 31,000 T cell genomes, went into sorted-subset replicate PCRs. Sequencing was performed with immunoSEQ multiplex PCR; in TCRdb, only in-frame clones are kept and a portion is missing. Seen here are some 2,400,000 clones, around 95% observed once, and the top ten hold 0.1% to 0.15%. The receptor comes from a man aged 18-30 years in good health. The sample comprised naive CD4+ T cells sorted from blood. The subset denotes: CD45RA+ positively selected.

The chain's CDR3 is CASSEASGGPTQYF. The CDR3 coding sequence is TGTGCCAGCAGTGAAGCTAGCGGGGGTCCGACCCAGTACTTC. This chain uses TRBV2 with TRBJ2-5; 9 bases agree with TRBD2. The trim removed 0 bases at V and 7 bases at J, leaving 3 bases unmatched. Germline values: CDR1 SNHLY, CDR2 FYNNEI. The CDR3 is made up of 14 amino acids.